These 23 T cell receptor beta chains came from one sample sequenced in a study of Ad26.COV2.S vaccination and SARS-CoV-2 variants. Method: immunoSEQ multiplex PCR; TCRdb's copy keeps in-frame clones and lacks some. The sample has a few hundred thousand clones; around 88% are singletons. Regarding treatment: about 20 received Ad26.COV2.S at low or high dose, single or two shots; 5 received placebo; per-sample allocation not given. On day 63 after the first injection, vaccine and placebo recipients gave samples. Sequences were derived from peripheral blood, sampled in a trial of Ad26.COV2.S vaccine versus placebo. The source is a person aged 18-60 years who received the Ad26.COV2.S COVID-19 vaccine or a placebo.

CDR3 nucleotide sequence: TGTGCCAGCAGCTTAAATGAGCAGTTCTTC. Its translation is CASSLNEQFF. V usage is TRBV5-8 and J usage is TRBJ2-1; D remains ambiguous. Germline V gene lookup returns CDR1 SGHTS and CDR2 YDEGEE. This CDR3 comprises 10 residues. V lost 2 bases to trimming and J lost 7 bases, with 1 base between them.

This clone was detected a few times. This sequence joins TRBV2 and TRBJ2-2; D not resolved. V was trimmed by 8 bases and J by 0 bases, leaving 10 bases between them. Per germline, CDR1 SNHLY and CDR2 FYNNEI. This CDR3 comprises 14 residues. The CDR3 DNA reads TGTGCCAGCCGTTTAACATCGAACACCGGGGAGCTGTTTTTT. This gives the protein CASRLTSNTGELFF.

This rearrangement joins TRBV25-1 to TRBJ2-3, with D unresolved. This CDR3 region has 12 residues. The germline V gene encodes CDR1 MGHDK and CDR2 SYGVNS. Trimming removed 4 bases at V and 4 bases at J, with 6 bases between. The CDR3 DNA reads TGTGCCAGCAGTGCCCCACCAGATACGCAGTATTTT. Protein product: CASSAPPDTQYF.

The chain carries TRBV4-3 and TRBJ2-2; D uncertain. With 3 bases removed from V and 1 base from J, the gap between germline ends came to 12 bases. This CDR3 spans 16 amino acids. The V gene's germline CDR1 is LGHNA and CDR2 YSLEER. Here the CDR3 reads CASSQTRQRNTGELFF. In nucleotides, the CDR3 is TGCGCCAGCAGCCAGACCAGGCAGAGGAACACCGGGGAGCTGTTTTTT.

V usage is TRBV6-5 and J usage is TRBJ1-1; tentatively, D is TRBD1 (5 bases). The CDR3 has 15 amino acids. V was pared by 4 bases and J by 4 bases, with 16 bases between. The V gene's germline CDR1 is MNHEY and CDR2 SVGAGI. In nucleotides, the CDR3 is TGTGCCAGCAGTTCTCCCTTGGGGACGATCACTGAAGCTTTCTTT. This codes for CASSSPLGTITEAFF.

This rearrangement joins TRBV18 to TRBJ1-4; D is undetermined. The V end was cut by 1 base, the J end by 0 bases, with 3 bases between. This CDR3 has 14 amino acids. CDR1 and CDR2 (germline): KGHSH, LQKENI. CDR3 residues: CASSPQTTNEKLFF. CDR3 DNA: TGTGCCAGCTCACCACAGACAACTAATGAAAAACTGTTTTTT. The complete variable domain, with remaining parts taken from reference TRBV18 and TRBJ1-4, reads NAGVMQNPRHLVRRRGQEARLRCSPMKGHSHVYWYRQLPEEGLKFMVYLQKENIIDESGMPKERFSAEFPKEGPSILRIQQVVRGDSAAYFCASSPQTTNEKLFFGSGTQLSVL.

The chain joins TRBV7-2 to TRBJ2-5; 12 nucleotides line up with TRBD2. V was clipped by 1 base and J by 7 bases; unmatched bases: 7. This CDR3 region has 16 residues. Germline assignment: CDR1 SGHTA and CDR2 FQGNSA. This CDR3 is CASSLETSGSQGTQYF. CDR3 coding DNA: TGTGCCAGCAGCTTAGAGACTAGCGGGAGCCAGGGGACCCAGTACTTC.

This clone came up once. The V and J genes are TRBV3-1 (or the pseudogene TRBV3-2) and TRBJ1-1; no clear D. The CDR3 extends over 14 amino acids. The V gene lost 0 bases and the J gene lost 4 bases, with 9 bases spanning the gap. Germline-derived CDR1 and CDR2 are LGHDT and YNNKEL (reference sequence). DNA of the CDR3: TGTGCCAGCAGCCAAGAAAGGGCGTTCACTGAAGCTTTCTTT. Translated: CASSQERAFTEAFF.

This chain uses TRBV7-8 with TRBJ2-7; D may be TRBD1 (5 bases). Germline-derived CDR1 and CDR2 are SGHVS and FQNEAQ. Trimming pared 1 base from V and 3 bases from J, leaving 13 bases between. This CDR3 region has 15 residues. CDR3: CASSLGRVFRYEQYF. CDR3 in DNA: TGTGCCAGCAGCTTAGGCAGGGTATTCCGCTACGAGCAGTACTTC.

This chain links TRBV5-6 with TRBJ2-3; 8 nucleotides match TRBD1. The CDR3 is 14 amino acids. Germline trimming cut 3 bases from V and 8 bases from J; bases unmatched to any gene: 8. The germline CDR1 and CDR2 sequences are SGHDT and YYEEEE. The CDR3 protein is CASSSGQGLGTQYF. The CDR3 DNA is TGTGCCAGCAGCTCTGGACAGGGTCTGGGTACGCAGTATTTT. The full variable domain, with the rest looked up from reference TRBV5-6 and TRBJ2-3, is DAGVTQSPTHLIKTRGQQVTLRCSPKSGHDTVSWYQQALGQGPQFIFQYYEEEERQRGNFPDRFSGHQFPNYSSELNVNALLLGDSALYLCASSSGQGLGTQYFGPGTRLTVL.

This chain connects TRBV7-9 to TRBJ2-3; TRBD1 or TRBD2 may be the D gene (5 bases each). Germline-derived CDR1 and CDR2 are SEHNR and FQNEAQ (reference sequence). The CDR3 covers 14 residues. V gave up 3 bases and J gave up 6 bases, with 13 bases separating them. CDR3 DNA: TGTGCCAGCAGCTTGAGGGGACCGGTGGATACGCAGTATTTT. Translated: CASSLRGPVDTQYF.

The chain joins TRBV25-1 to TRBJ2-1; 11 bases are shared with TRBD1. Germline V gives CDR1 MGHDK, CDR2 SYGVNS. V lost 5 bases and J lost 6; bases outside the gene matches: 6. The CDR3 contains 15 residues. CDR3 nucleotides: TGTGCCAGCAGTTTCCGGGACAGGGGGATCAATGAGCAGTTCTTC. This encodes CASSFRDRGINEQFF.

The V gene is TRBV7-3, the J gene TRBJ2-3; perhaps TRBD1 as D (5 bases). V was shortened by 2 bases and J by 4 bases, with 7 bases between the two germline ends. The CDR3 has 13 amino acids. Germline V gene lookup returns CDR1 SGHTA and CDR2 FQGTGA. In DNA, the CDR3 is TGTGCCAGCAGCTTACCAGGGTCAGATACGCAGTATTTT. Translation gives CASSLPGSDTQYF.

The chain combines TRBV5-1 with TRBJ2-5; D remains ambiguous. The CDR3 sequence is 15 residues long. From germline, CDR1 is SGHRS and CDR2 YFSETQ. The V end was cut by 3 bases, the J end by 2 bases, with 14 bases between. CDR3 DNA sequence: TGCGCCAGCAGCTGGCGCCTAGAGCCTCAAGAGACCCAGTACTTC. Translated: CASSWRLEPQETQYF. Variable domain in full (rest from reference TRBV5-1 and TRBJ2-5): KAGVTQTPRYLIKTRGQQVTLSCSPISGHRSVSWYQQTPGQGLQFLFEYFSETQRNKGNFPGRFSGRQFSNSRSEMNVSTLELGDSALYLCASSWRLEPQETQYFGPGTRLLVL.

In nucleotides, the CDR3 is TGCGCCAGCAGCGAGTACAGGGGGACAGATACGCAGTATTTT. Its translation: CASSEYRGTDTQYF. The chain carries TRBV5-1 and TRBJ2-3, with 8 bases fitting TRBD1. V lost 4 bases and J lost 3; bases outside the gene matches: 4. This CDR3 is 14 amino acids long. Germline-derived CDR1 and CDR2 are SGHRS and YFSETQ.

V and J are TRBV29-1 and TRBJ1-1, with D possibly TRBD1 on 5 matching bases. The germline V and J ends were trimmed by 6 bases and 7 bases, with 15 bases remaining between them. Germline V gene lookup returns CDR1 SQVTM and CDR2 ANQGSEA. CDR3 size: 12 residues. CDR3 protein: CSVDQGEVEAFF. As DNA, the CDR3 is TGCAGCGTCGACCAGGGAGAGGTTGAAGCTTTCTTT.

This chain connects TRBV30 to TRBJ1-4; no clear D gene. The V gene lost 2 bases and the J gene lost 4 bases, with 14 bases spanning the gap. In germline, CDR1 is GTSNPN, CDR2 SVGIG (reference sequence). The CDR3 runs to 15 residues. The CDR3: CAWSRRFRNNEKLFF. CDR3 sequence (DNA): TGTGCCTGGAGTCGTAGGTTTCGGAATAATGAAAAACTGTTTTTT.

The rearrangement uses TRBV4-1 and TRBJ2-5, with 7 bases identical to TRBD2. V shed 4 bases and J 4 bases; nucleotides not matched to a gene: 6. From germline, CDR1 is MGHRA and CDR2 YSYEKL. CDR3 length equals 14 residues. The CDR3 DNA sequence: TGCGCCAGCAGCCTAGCGGCGGGGGTAGAGACCCAGTACTTC. Translating it yields CASSLAAGVETQYF.

The chain recombines TRBV14 with TRBJ1-4; no reliable D call. V dropped 4 bases and J dropped 8 bases, with 14 bases sitting between them. Germline V gene sequence: CDR1 SGHDN, CDR2 FVKESK. The CDR3 consists of 14 residues. In DNA form, the CDR3 reads TGTGCCAGCAGCCCCCGGTCCTCCAACGAAAAACTGTTTTTT. Translation gives CASSPRSSNEKLFF.

This chain uses TRBV4-3 with TRBJ1-2; D remains ambiguous. The CDR3 covers 16 residues. Germline CDR1 reads LGHNA; CDR2 reads YSLEER. V was pared by 0 bases and J by 4 bases, with 15 bases between. Here the CDR3 DNA reads TGCGCCAGCAGCCAAGATAGCGGCATTTCTTCCTATGGCTACACCTTC. This translates into CASSQDSGISSYGYTF.

This sequence joins TRBV4-1 and TRBJ1-3, with unresolved D. V lost 1 base and J lost 0, with 16 bases in between. From germline, CDR1 is MGHRA and CDR2 YSYEKL. This CDR3 comprises 18 residues. This chain's CDR3 is CASSQATPLTISGNTIYF. The CDR3 DNA reads as TGCGCCAGCAGCCAAGCGACCCCTTTGACCATCTCTGGAAACACCATATATTTT.

This sequence joins TRBV4-2 and TRBJ2-5, with 7 bases aligning to TRBD1. Per the germline V gene, CDR1 is LGHNA and CDR2 is YNFKEQ. The CDR3 is 16 residues long. V gave up 1 base and J gave up 1 base; unmatched junction bases: 6. As DNA, the CDR3 is TGTGCCAGCAGCCAAGTCGGGACAGCCCTCCAAGAGACCCAGTACTTC. This translates into CASSQVGTALQETQYF.

The chain combines TRBV10-3 with TRBJ2-5; 7 bases fit TRBD2. Germline V lookup: CDR1 ENHRY, CDR2 SYGVKD. The CDR3 has 19 residues. V lost 0 bases and J lost 5; bases outside the gene matches: 18. CDR3 amino acids: CAISESPRGSVVVTETQYF. The CDR3 DNA reads as TGTGCCATCAGTGAGTCGCCGCGGGGGTCGGTTGTTGTTACGGAGACCCAGTACTTC.